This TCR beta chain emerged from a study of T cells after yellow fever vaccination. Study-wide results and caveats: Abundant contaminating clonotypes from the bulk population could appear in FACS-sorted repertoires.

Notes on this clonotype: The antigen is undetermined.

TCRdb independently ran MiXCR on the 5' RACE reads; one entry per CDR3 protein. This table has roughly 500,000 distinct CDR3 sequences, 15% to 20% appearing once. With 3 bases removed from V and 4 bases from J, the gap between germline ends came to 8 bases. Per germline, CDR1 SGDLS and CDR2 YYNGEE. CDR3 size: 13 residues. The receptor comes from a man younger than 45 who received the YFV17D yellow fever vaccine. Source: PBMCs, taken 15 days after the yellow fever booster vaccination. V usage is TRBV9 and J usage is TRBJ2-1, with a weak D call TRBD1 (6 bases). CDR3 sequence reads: CASSARGYNEQFF. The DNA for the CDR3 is TGTGCCAGCAGCGCCAGGGGATACAATGAGCAGTTCTTC.